The entry below gives a single T cell receptor beta chain sequence along with its context. The sample comes from a study of blood T cell repertoires in COVID-19. Trimming left V 9 bases short and J 1 base short, with 7 bases between. The germline CDR1 and CDR2 sequences are MNHEY and SVGAGI. The CDR3 is 12 residues long. Here immunoSEQ multiplex PCR was the method, and the copy in TCRdb shows in-frame clones only, minus some. The sample yields 150,000 to 200,000 clones, roughly nine tenths seen once. Sequencing was carried out using PBMCs or T cells enriched from blood (not recorded which). The sequence derives from a human donor with acute COVID-19. The donor label of this sample is uncertain. This chain connects TRBV6-5 to TRBJ1-5, with D possibly TRBD1 on 6 matching bases. The CDR3 bases are TGTGCCAGTACAGGGAGCAATCAGCCCCAGCATTTT. It specifies CASTGSNQPQHF.